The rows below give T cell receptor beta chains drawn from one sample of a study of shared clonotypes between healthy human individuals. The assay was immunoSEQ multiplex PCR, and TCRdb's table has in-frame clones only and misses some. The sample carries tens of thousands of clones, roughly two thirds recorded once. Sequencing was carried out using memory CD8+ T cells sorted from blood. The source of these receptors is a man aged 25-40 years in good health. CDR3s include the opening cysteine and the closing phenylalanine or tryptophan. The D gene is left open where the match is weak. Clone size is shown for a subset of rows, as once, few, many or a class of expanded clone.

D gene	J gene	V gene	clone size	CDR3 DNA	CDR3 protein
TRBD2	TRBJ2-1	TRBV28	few	TGTGCCAGCAGTTTGAGGGGACTAGCGGGTGTGGATGAGCAGTTCTTC	CASSLRGLAGVDEQFF
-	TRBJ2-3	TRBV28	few	TGTGCCAGCAGTTTATACCTGAGGACAGATACGCAGTATTTT	CASSLYLRTDTQYF
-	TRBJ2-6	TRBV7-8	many	TGTGCCAGCAGGGTTTCTGCTGGGGCCAACGTCCTGACTTTC	CASRVSAGANVLTF
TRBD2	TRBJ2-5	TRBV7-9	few	TGTGCCGTTCAACCGACCGTAGCGGGAGTAGTTGAGACCCAGTACTTC	CAVQPTVAGVVETQYF
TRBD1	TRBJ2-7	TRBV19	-	TGTGCCAGTAGTATTGGGACAGGGGTCACCGAGCAGTACTTC	CASSIGTGVTEQYF
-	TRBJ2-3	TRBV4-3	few	TGCGCCAGCAGCCAAGATCCTGGGGGCACAGATACGCAGTATTTT	CASSQDPGGTDTQYF
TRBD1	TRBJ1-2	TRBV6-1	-	TGTGCCAGCAGGGCAGGGGGAAACTATGGCTACACCTTC	CASRAGGNYGYTF
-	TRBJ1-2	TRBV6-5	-	TGTGCCAGCAGTGTTACAGCCGGTGGAGGCTATGGCTACACCTTC	CASSVTAGGGYGYTF
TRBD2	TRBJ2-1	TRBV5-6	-	TGTGCCAGCAGCTTGGGTGGTGCGGGAGGGTCCTACAATGAGCAGTTCTTC	CASSLGGAGGSYNEQFF
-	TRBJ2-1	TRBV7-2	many	TGTGCCAGCAGCTTAAATGTCGGACCCAATGAGCAGTTCTTC	CASSLNVGPNEQFF
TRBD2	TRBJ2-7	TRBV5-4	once	TGTGCCAGCAGCGGGACTAGCGGGGCCTACGAGCAGTACTTC	CASSGTSGAYEQYF
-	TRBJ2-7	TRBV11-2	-	TGTGCCAGCAGCCTAGCACGGCCCGGGACAACCTCCTACGAGCAGTACTTC	CASSLARPGTTSYEQYF
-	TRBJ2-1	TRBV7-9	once	TGTGCCAGCAGCTTAGCAGGGGCTAGCAATCAGTTCTTC	CASSLAGASNQFF
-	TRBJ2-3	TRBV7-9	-	TGTGCCAGCAGCTTCGGGGGCGCGATTATGGATACGCAGTATTTT	CASSFGGAIMDTQYF
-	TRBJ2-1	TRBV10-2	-	TGCGCCAGCAGTGAGTACGTAGGCGCATACAATGAGCAGTTCTTC	CASSEYVGAYNEQFF
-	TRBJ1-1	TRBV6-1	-	TGTGCCAGCAGTGAAGACGGTTTGGGCACTGAAGCTTTCTTT	CASSEDGLGTEAFF
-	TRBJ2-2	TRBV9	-	TGTGCCAGCAGCCGCGGAGCCCCCGTGGAGCTGTTTTTT	CASSRGAPVELFF
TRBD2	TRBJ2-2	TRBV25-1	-	TGTGCCAGCAGTGATGGACTAGCGGGAGGGAACACCGGGGAGCTGTTTTTT	CASSDGLAGGNTGELFF
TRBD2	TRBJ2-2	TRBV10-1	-	TGCGCCAGGGACAGAGCGGGAGCGTCCACCGGGGAGCTGTTTTTT	CARDRAGASTGELFF
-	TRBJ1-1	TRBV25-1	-	TGTGCCAGCAGTGATCCCAACACTGAAGCTTTCTTT	CASSDPNTEAFF
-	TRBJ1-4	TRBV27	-	TGTGCCAGCAGTCTTACAAACATGCCTGAAAAACTGTTTTTT	CASSLTNMPEKLFF
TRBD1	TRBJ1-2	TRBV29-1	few	TGCAGCGTTGGTGGGACAGGTTTGGGGCGGAGCGGCTACACCTTC	CSVGGTGLGRSGYTF
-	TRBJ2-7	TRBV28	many	TGTGCCAGCAGTTCAGGAGACTACGAGCAGTACTTC	CASSSGDYEQYF
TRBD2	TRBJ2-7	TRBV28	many	TGTGCCAGCAGGAAGACTAGCGGGAGGGTCCACGAGCAGTACTTC	CASRKTSGRVHEQYF
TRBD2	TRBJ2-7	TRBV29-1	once	TGCAGCGTTGAAGGCCTAGCGGGAGAGGGCGAGCAGTACTTC	CSVEGLAGEGEQYF
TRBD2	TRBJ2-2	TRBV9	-	TGTGCCAGCAGCCCCGGGACTAGCGGGAGGTTATTAACCGGGGAGCTGTTTTTT	CASSPGTSGRLLTGELFF
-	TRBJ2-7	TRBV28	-	TGTGCCAGCAGTTTAATGGGTCTCTCCTACGAGCAGTACTTC	CASSLMGLSYEQYF
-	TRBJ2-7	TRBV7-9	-	TGTGCCAGCAGCTCCGTGTCTTCTAGCGCCCTCGAGCAGTACTTC	CASSSVSSSALEQYF
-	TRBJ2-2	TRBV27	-	TGTGCCAGCAGTTTATTTGGGACCGGGGAGCTGTTTTTT	CASSLFGTGELFF
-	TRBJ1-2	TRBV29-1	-	TGCAGCTCCCTCCCCTTGGCACAGAACCGTAACTATGGCTACACCTTC	CSSLPLAQNRNYGYTF
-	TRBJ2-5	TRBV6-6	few	TGTGCCAGCAGTTACACGGGGGCTGGGGAGACCCAGTACTTC	CASSYTGAGETQYF
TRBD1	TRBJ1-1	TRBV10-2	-	TGCGCCAGCAGTGAGTGGACAGGGAGATACACTGAAGCTTTCTTT	CASSEWTGRYTEAFF
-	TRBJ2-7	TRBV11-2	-	TGTGCCAGCAGCTTATTTATCGACGAGCAGTACTTC	CASSLFIDEQYF
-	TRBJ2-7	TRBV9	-	TGTGCCAGCAGCGTAGGAGGGACCATACTTTACGAGCAGTACTTC	CASSVGGTILYEQYF
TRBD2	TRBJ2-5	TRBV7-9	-	TGTGCCAGCAGCTTCCCGACTAGCGGGGAAGAGACCCAGTACTTC	CASSFPTSGEETQYF
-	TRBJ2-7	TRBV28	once	TGTGCCAGCAGTTATAACCACGAGCAGTACTTC	CASSYNHEQYF
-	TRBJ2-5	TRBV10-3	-	TGTGCCATCAGTGAGACAGGACGGGGCCAAGAGACCCAGTACTTC	CAISETGRGQETQYF
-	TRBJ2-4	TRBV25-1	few	TGTGCCAGCAATTCCGGAACCCAGAGTGGAAACATTCAGTACTTC	CASNSGTQSGNIQYF
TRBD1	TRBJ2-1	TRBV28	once	TGTGCCAGCAGTTATCTCGGGACAGGGGGCCACAATGAGCAGTTCTTC	CASSYLGTGGHNEQFF
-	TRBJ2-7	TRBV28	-	TGTGCCAGCAGTTTAGATCCCCCCGAGCAGTACTTC	CASSLDPPEQYF
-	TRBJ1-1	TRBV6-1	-	TGTGCCAGCAGCCGGGGGGAGTCAGAAGAAGCTTTCTTT	CASSRGESEEAFF
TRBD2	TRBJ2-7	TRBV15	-	TGTGCCACCAGCCTTGCGGGAGGCCCGGCGGTAACCTCCGAGCAGTACTTC	CATSLAGGPAVTSEQYF
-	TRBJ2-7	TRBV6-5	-	TGTGCCAGCAGTTACAACCCCTACGAGCAGTACTTC	CASSYNPYEQYF
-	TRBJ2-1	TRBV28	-	TGTGCCAGCAGTTTCCCCTCCGACAGGTACGATGAGCAGTTCTTC	CASSFPSDRYDEQFF
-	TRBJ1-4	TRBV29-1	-	TGCAGCGTTGAAGGACGGGGAGGGGAAAAACTGTTTTTT	CSVEGRGGEKLFF
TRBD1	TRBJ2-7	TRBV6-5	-	TGTGCCAGCAGATGGACAGGGGGCGACGAGCAGTACTTC	CASRWTGGDEQYF
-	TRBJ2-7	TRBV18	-	TGTGCCAGCTCACCCGAATCGGCAGGGGCCTACGAGCAGTACTTC	CASSPESAGAYEQYF
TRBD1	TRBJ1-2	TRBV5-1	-	TGCGCCAGCAGCTTAGGGGGACAGACTTATGGCTACACCTTC	CASSLGGQTYGYTF
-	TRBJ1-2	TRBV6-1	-	TGTGCCAGCAGTCCTGAGAAAAACTATGGCTACACCTTC	CASSPEKNYGYTF
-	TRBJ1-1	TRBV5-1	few	TGCGCCAGCAGCGGGCAGGGGAACACTGAAGCTTTCTTT	CASSGQGNTEAFF
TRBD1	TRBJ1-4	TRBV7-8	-	TGTGCCAGCAGCTCGGGGACAGCAAATGAAAAACTGTTTTTT	CASSSGTANEKLFF
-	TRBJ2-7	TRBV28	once	TGTGCCAGCGAAGGCGGGTATGCGGGAAATCCCTACGAGCAGTACTTC	CASEGGYAGNPYEQYF
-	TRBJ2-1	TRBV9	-	TGTGCCAGCAGCTTGATGACCGGGACCACCAGTGACAATGAGCAGTTCTTC	CASSLMTGTTSDNEQFF
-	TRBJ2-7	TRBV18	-	TGTGCCAGCTCACCATACTCTCGAACCTACGAGCAGTACTTC	CASSPYSRTYEQYF